This T cell receptor (beta chain) was recorded in a study of T cells after yellow fever vaccination (dated 2019 in TCRdb). Background for the entire study: Libraries from fractions with low cell numbers were prepared with the SMART-Seq v4 Ultra Low Input RNA kit. To follow T-cell clones before and after both primary and booster YFV17D yellow fever vaccination, bulk TCR alpha and beta repertoires underwent longitudinal sequencing. The cohort comprised two healthy male donors, one aged 18 to 30 and one aged 30 to 40 years. Blood was collected at multiple timepoints before and after primary and secondary immunization, and bulk PBMC replicates and cell subsets were isolated. What the research found in general, with its limitations: Computational filtering was needed because FACS-sorted repertoires could contain abundant contaminating clonotypes from the bulk population. The secondary T-cell response was weaker than the primary response but faster, peaking on day 5 instead of day 15. A small share of clonotypes occurred in both CD4 and CD8 compartments, likely arising from convergent recombination. Only a couple of donors were included in the study, so the extent to which the findings can be generalized is limited. Most clones expanded after primary vaccination (almost 97% of CD4 and about 85% of CD8) were re-detected after the booster, suggesting that broad memory maintenance occurred.

This specimen's treatment or condition label, interpreted: live attenuated yellow fever vaccine strain. PBMCs were isolated from peripheral blood using a standard Ficoll-Paque protocol. CD4 and CD8 T-cell fractions were isolated with Dynabeads CD4 and CD8 positive selection kits. RNA was extracted with TriZol from bulk PBMCs, CD4 and CD8 fractions, and dextramer-positive and dextramer-negative fractions. This clonotype appeared a few times. Its antigen remains undetermined. Qualities for individual bases were not recorded, and no much larger clone is one base off. For sequencing, an Illumina NovaSeq 6000 was employed. TCR cDNA was made using 5'RACE template switching, a step that added a universal primer site and unique molecular identifiers. cDNA synthesis was primed from both the TCR alpha and TCR beta constant segments. Two PCR steps were used to amplify libraries, with sample barcodes and sequencing adapters being added in the second step. Sequencing of libraries was performed on Illumina HiSeq 2500 (2x100 bp) or NovaSeq (2x150 bp). The original pipeline was this. MIGEC was used to demultiplex reads and collapse the reads into UMI consensus sequences, and MiXCR was used for V(D)J alignment. Clonotypes responding to the vaccine were identified with edgeR on replicate PBMC samples, with the criteria of FDR below 0.01 and a log2 fold change above 5 up to day 15. Each bulk clonotype was labeled CD4 or CD8 based on which sequenced repertoire, CD4 or CD8, contained the clonotype at higher abundance. Through fastp at Q25 and MiXCR, TCRdb rebuilt clones from the public reads, retaining in-frame beta chains. Entries that share a CDR3 protein sequence are merged under the most common genes and DNA. TCRdb, not the original authors, processed these V and J calls. Recorded for this sample are some 160,000 distinct CDR3 sequences; roughly a tenth of them occurred a single time. The ten largest clones take up roughly a third of the sample.

V is cut by 6 bases and J by 1 base, and the space between the germline ends is 14 bases. The CDR3 has 14 amino acids, counting the end cysteine and phenylalanine. CDR3 DNA is the only sequence kept; it has 42 bases, read in frame from the first base. Via the germline V gene (reference sequence), CDR1 is DFQATT and CDR2 SNEGSKA. This TCR was sampled from a man younger than 35 who received the YFV17D yellow fever vaccine. The chain is encoded by TRBV20-1 joined to TRBJ2-3, with a tentative D gene TRBD1 over 6 matching bases. This material consisted of CD8+ T cells sorted from PBMCs, taken 45 days after the yellow fever booster vaccination. The DNA is TGCAGTGCCACCCGACAGGATCGCACAGATACGCAGTATTTT. This codes for CSATRQDRTDTQYF.